These 23 T cell receptor beta chains came from one sample sequenced in a study of cytomegalovirus exposure and HLA in healthy donors. PCR involved 60 Vbeta and 13 Jbeta primers. The data were produced by immunoSEQ multiplex PCR, yet TCRdb's version contains in-frame clones alone and is incomplete. The repertoire has 90,000 or so clones, about 80% of them found once; the top ten carry approximately 6%. The sample comprised PBMCs. All receptors come from a female donor in good health and CMV-seronegative.

The rearrangement joins TRBV2 to TRBJ1-6, with 9 bases aligning to TRBD1. This CDR3 has 15 amino acids. With V trimmed by 2 bases and J by 9 bases, 5 bases remained unmatched. Germline V gene data show CDR1 as SNHLY and CDR2 as FYNNEI. The CDR3 bases are TGTGCCAGCAGTGAAAGAGGGACAGGGATTTCACCCCTCCACTTT. Translating it yields CASSERGTGISPLHF.

The CDR3 protein is CASSLRGATNEKLFF. DNA of the CDR3: TGTGCCAGCTCCCTCAGGGGAGCAACTAATGAAAAACTGTTTTTT. The chain carries TRBV25-1 and TRBJ1-4; D is possibly TRBD1 (6 bases). Germline V gene lookup returns CDR1 MGHDK and CDR2 SYGVNS. Trimming stripped 8 bases from V and 0 bases from J, with 13 bases between. CDR3 size: 15 residues.

This clone has a single count. The genes are TRBV19 and TRBJ1-2, with TRBD1 as a possible D gene (6 bases). Trimming cost V 7 bases and J 8 bases, with 20 bases left between them. There are 14 residues in the CDR3. Germline V gene sequence: CDR1 LNHDA, CDR2 SQIVND (reference sequence). The DNA of the CDR3 is TGTGCCAGTATTTCCGGGACACCGGTTCGCGGCTACACCTTC. Its protein product is CASISGTPVRGYTF.

Only a few counts were recorded for this clone. This chain links TRBV4-1 with TRBJ1-4; the match to TRBD1 covers 7 bases. There are 15 residues in the CDR3. With V trimmed by 3 bases and J by 8 bases, 9 bases remained unmatched. Per the germline V gene, CDR1 is MGHRA and CDR2 is YSYEKL. The CDR3 sequence: CASSQAQGSGEKLFF. In nucleotides, the CDR3 is TGCGCCAGCAGCCAGGCACAGGGGAGCGGGGAAAAACTGTTTTTT.

The gene calls are TRBV2 and TRBJ1-2; D may be TRBD1 (6 bases). V dropped 2 bases and J dropped 5 bases, with 6 bases sitting between them. There are 12 residues in the CDR3. Germline V lookup: CDR1 SNHLY, CDR2 FYNNEI. CDR3 sequence (DNA): TGTGCCAGCAGTGAAAGGGGGTATGGCTACACCTTC. The encoded protein is CASSERGYGYTF.

This chain links TRBV4-3 with TRBJ1-4; 8 nucleotides align to TRBD1. Looked up from germline, CDR1 is LGHNA and CDR2 is YSLEER. V was clipped by 3 bases and J by 7 bases; unmatched bases: 10. This CDR3 is 16 amino acids long. CDR3 region: CASSHLTGGIFEKLFF. CDR3 DNA: TGCGCCAGCAGCCACTTAACAGGGGGGATTTTTGAAAAACTGTTTTTT.

The rearrangement links TRBV5-6 to TRBJ2-1; 7 bases line up with TRBD1. The CDR3 contains 16 residues. Losses at the gene ends were 4 bases for V and 2 bases for J; bases not matched to a gene: 9. Germline-derived CDR1 and CDR2 are SGHDT and YYEEEE. CDR3 sequence (DNA): TGTGCCAGCAGCACCGCGACAGGGTCGACCTACAATGAGCAGTTCTTC. Protein sequence: CASSTATGSTYNEQFF.

V usage is TRBV7-8 and J usage is TRBJ1-1; TRBD1 is a possible D gene (6 bases). The germline V gene has CDR1 SGHVS and CDR2 FQNEAQ. Deletions cut 1 base from V and 0 bases from J, with 12 bases between. This CDR3 is built from 16 residues. CDR3 loop: CASSLEQGLLNTEAFF. CDR3 in DNA: TGTGCCAGCAGCTTAGAACAGGGATTACTGAACACTGAAGCTTTCTTT. Using reference TRBV7-8 and TRBJ1-1 for the parts outside the CDR3, the full variable domain is GAGVSQSPRYKVAKRGQDVALRCDPISGHVSLFWYQQALGQGPEFLTYFQNEAQLDKSGLPSDRFFAERPEGSVSTLKIQRTQQEDSAVYLCASSLEQGLLNTEAFFGQGTRLTVV.

CDR3 sequence reads: CSANRDEQFF. CDR3 sequence (DNA): TGCAGTGCTAACAGGGATGAGCAGTTCTTC. The chain joins TRBV20-1 to TRBJ2-1; D possibly corresponds to TRBD1 (6 bases). The CDR3 is 10 amino acids. The germline CDR1 and CDR2 sequences are DFQATT and SNEGSKA (reference sequence). Trimming took off 4 bases at V and 8 bases at J, with 6 bases between the two ends.

V usage is TRBV27 and J usage is TRBJ2-2, with TRBD1 matching over 9 bases. This CDR3 has 14 amino acids. CDR1 is MNHEY and CDR2 is SMNVEV in the germline V gene (reference sequence). V trimming: 6 bases; J trimming: 3 bases; junction bases outside the gene matches: 2. The CDR3 DNA is TGTGCCAGCAGCCGGACAGGGGACACCGGGGAGCTGTTTTTT. This codes for CASSRTGDTGELFF.

This clone was observed a few times. The chain recombines TRBV5-1 with TRBJ1-1; D is perhaps TRBD1 (6 bases). V lost 4 bases and J lost 8, with 12 bases in between. The CDR3 is made up of 12 amino acids. Germline V gives CDR1 SGHRS, CDR2 YFSETQ. The CDR3 is CASSPAGTEAFF. The CDR3 DNA reads TGCGCCAGCAGCCCGGCCGGGACAGAAGCTTTCTTT.

A single count supports this clone. The gene calls are TRBV14 and TRBJ1-6; D is undetermined. This CDR3 region has 13 residues. Germline CDR1 and CDR2: SGHDN and FVKESK. V was pared by 4 bases and J by 9 bases, with 10 bases between. For the CDR3, the DNA is TGTGCCAGCAGCCCGCGTCTGGTTTCACCCCTCCACTTT. Its protein is CASSPRLVSPLHF.

The chain combines TRBV5-1 with TRBJ2-2; 9 bases agree with TRBD1. Germline CDR1 reads SGHRS; CDR2 reads YFSETQ. Trimming cost V 4 bases and J 5 bases; bases outside gene matches: 3. This CDR3 is 14 amino acids long. The CDR3, as DNA: TGCGCCAGCAGCCCCGACAGGGGGACCGGGGAGCTGTTTTTT. It translates to CASSPDRGTGELFF.

This CDR3 reads CASNIPPGTEAFF. CDR3 DNA: TGTGCCAGCAACATTCCGCCAGGCACTGAAGCTTTCTTT. J is TRBJ1-1 and V is TRBV28; D call uncertain. The germline gives CDR1 MDHEN, CDR2 SYDVKM. The CDR3 loop spans 13 amino acids. Trimming took off 7 bases at V and 4 bases at J, with 13 bases between the two ends.

The chain employs TRBV5-4 and TRBJ2-7, with 7 bases aligning to TRBD2. Germline CDR1 reads SGHNT; CDR2 reads YYREEE (reference sequence). V was clipped by 8 bases and J by 0 bases; unmatched bases: 8. The CDR3 runs 14 residues. The CDR3 is CASAPTGGSYEQYF. The DNA of the CDR3 is TGTGCCAGTGCCCCCACGGGGGGCTCCTACGAGCAGTACTTC.

The chain combines TRBV6-5 with TRBJ1-2; TRBD1 matches at 10 bases. Germline-derived CDR1 and CDR2 are MNHEY and SVGAGI. After removal of 5 bases from V and 8 bases from J, the junction contained 5 bases not matched to a gene. The CDR3 totals 13 residues. The CDR3 sequence: CASSTDRGPGYTF. The CDR3 DNA sequence: TGTGCCAGCAGTACCGACAGGGGGCCCGGCTACACCTTC.

The chain has TRBV30 and TRBJ1-2, with D uncertain. CDR1 and CDR2 (germline): GTSNPN, SVGIG (reference sequence). The CDR3 extends over 13 amino acids. The V end lost 0 bases, the J end lost 4 bases, and 9 bases lay between the germline ends. CDR3 protein: CAWSVLEGYGYTF. The CDR3 coding sequence is TGTGCCTGGAGTGTACTAGAAGGCTATGGCTACACCTTC.

The chain is built from TRBV19 and TRBJ1-1, with no clear D. Germline assignment: CDR1 LNHDA and CDR2 SQIVND (reference sequence). This CDR3 contains 15 residues. Between the trimmed V and J ends, which lost 2 bases and 0 bases, there was a span of 10 bases. The CDR3 coding sequence is TGTGCCAGTAGTATATTTGGGAGCATGAACACTGAAGCTTTCTTT. This sequence encodes CASSIFGSMNTEAFF. Using reference TRBV19 and TRBJ1-1 for the parts outside the CDR3, the full variable domain is DGGITQSPKYLFRKEGQNVTLSCEQNLNHDAMYWYRQDPGQGLRLIYYSQIVNDFQKGDIAEGYSVSREKKESFPLTVTSAQKNPTAFYLCASSIFGSMNTEAFFGQGTRLTVV.

The gene calls are TRBV4-1 and TRBJ2-3, with a tentative D call TRBD2 (6 bases). The CDR3 extends over 14 amino acids. The germline V gene has CDR1 MGHRA and CDR2 YSYEKL. The V gene lost 4 bases and the J gene lost 2 bases, with 10 bases spanning the gap. The CDR3 sequence: CASSLRDPTDTQYF. The CDR3 DNA is TGCGCCAGCAGCCTGCGGGATCCCACAGATACGCAGTATTTT.

The rearrangement uses TRBV6-1 and TRBJ2-7, with 8 bases matching TRBD2. Germline CDR1 and CDR2: MNHNS and SASEGT. V dropped 6 bases and J dropped 5; count of bases not matched to a gene: 6. The CDR3 sequence is 13 residues long. CDR3 region: CASRGLVPNEQYF. The CDR3 nucleotides are TGTGCCAGCAGGGGACTAGTCCCAAACGAGCAGTACTTC.

This clone showed up just a few times. This chain links TRBV29-1 with TRBJ2-1; 9 bases line up with TRBD1. The junction had 13 bases not matched to a gene; V was cut back by 7 bases and J by 6 bases. Germline V gene data show CDR1 as SQVTM and CDR2 as ANQGSEA. The CDR3 runs 15 residues. CDR3 in amino acids: CSGTNRDRDANEQFF. CDR3 in DNA: TGCAGCGGCACCAACCGGGACAGGGACGCCAATGAGCAGTTCTTC.

The chain is built from TRBV6-1 and TRBJ1-2; 12 nucleotides agree with TRBD1. V dropped 4 bases and J dropped 3; count of bases not matched to a gene: 3. The CDR3 is 15 amino acids. CDR1 MNHNS and CDR2 SASEGT come from the germline V gene. CDR3 in amino acids: CASSGDRGLDYGYTF. CDR3 in DNA: TGTGCCAGCAGTGGGGACAGGGGGCTTGACTATGGCTACACCTTC.

The CDR3 reads CASSLDPGGYGYTF. The CDR3 DNA reads as TGTGCCAGCAGCTTAGATCCAGGGGGTTATGGCTACACCTTC. V gene TRBV7-2 combines with J gene TRBJ1-2, with TRBD1 matching over 7 bases. Germline V gene sequence: CDR1 SGHTA, CDR2 FQGNSA. J lost 5 bases, V lost 1 base, and 4 bases had no gene match. CDR3 length: 14 amino acids.